This TCR beta chain was documented in a study of T-cell memory formation after mild COVID-19. Study-level results: The appearance of some responding clones in pre-infection memory suggested that cross-reactive memory joined.

TCRdb independently ran MiXCR on the 5' RACE reads; one entry per CDR3 protein. The table shows about 290,000 distinct CDR3 sequences, with approximately 16% occurring only once. Germline assignment: CDR1 MGHDK and CDR2 SYGVNS. The CDR3 length is 14 residues. Trimming removed 3 bases from V and 7 bases from J; junction bases left unmatched: 6. This clonotype was seen repeatedly, ten times or more. Its antigen is as yet unknown. Sequenced input: PBMCs or a T cell subset sorted from them (not recorded which). The genes are TRBV25-1 and TRBJ2-1; TRBD1 aligns across 7 bases. The TCR was taken from a man aged 18 to 30 who had mild COVID-19 (a few samples of this study predate the infection). Cell type and time point are not known. The chain's CDR3 is CASSDRGQWNEQFF. The CDR3 DNA reads TGTGCCAGCAGTGATAGGGGGCAATGGAATGAGCAGTTCTTC.